A selection of T cell receptor beta chains follows, all from one sample in a study of cytomegalovirus exposure and HLA in healthy donors. TCRdb's copy holds only in-frame clones and misses some; the assay was immunoSEQ multiplex PCR. In the table there are 150,000 or so clones, 77% of which are singletons. Material for sequencing was PBMCs. Receptors originate from a male donor in good health and CMV-seropositive. Each CDR3 is given with its conserved first and last residue. D genes are given only for firm matches. Clone size is shown for a subset of rows, as once, few, many or a class of expanded clone.

J gene | V gene | CDR3 length | D gene | clone size | CDR3 DNA | CDR3 protein
TRBJ1-1 | TRBV5-1 | 14 | NA | NA | TGCGCCAGCAGCTTACAGGGAGGGGGGACTGAAGCTTTCTTT | CASSLQGGGTEAFF
TRBJ2-7 | TRBV14 | 15 | TRBD1 | NA | TGTGCCAGCAGCACCGGGACAGGGTTTACCTACGAGCAGTACTTC | CASSTGTGFTYEQYF
TRBJ1-6 | TRBV2 | 17 | NA | few | TGTGCCAGCGGAGCGAACATCTACTCCTCCTATAATTCACCCCTCCACTTT | CASGANIYSSYNSPLHF
TRBJ2-7 | TRBV27 | 15 | NA | NA | TGTGCCAGCAGGAAACGACAGGCTTTCTCCTACGAGCAGTACTTC | CASRKRQAFSYEQYF
TRBJ2-4 | TRBV28 | 15 | NA | NA | TGTGCCAGCTCAAGCCCCGAATTAGCCAAAAACATTCAGTACTTC | CASSSPELAKNIQYF
TRBJ2-7 | TRBV7-8 | 13 | NA | NA | TGTGCCAGCAGCCCCACCGGGGTGGGCGAGCAGTACTTC | CASSPTGVGEQYF
TRBJ2-2 | TRBV6-4 | 16 | TRBD1 | NA | TGTGCCAGCAGTTACTGGACAGGGGCTTCCACCGGGGAGCTGTTTTTT | CASSYWTGASTGELFF
TRBJ1-2 | TRBV28 | 14 | TRBD1 | few | TGTGCCAGCAACGTGGGAGGGACAGGGTATGGCTACACCTTC | CASNVGGTGYGYTF
TRBJ2-5 | TRBV7-3 | 15 | NA | NA | TGTGCCAGCAGCTGGGTGGCGGACTATAAAGAGACCCAGTACTTC | CASSWVADYKETQYF
TRBJ2-5 | TRBV5-4 | 16 | TRBD2 | NA | TGTGCCAGCAGCCCGGATGGACTAGCGGCCCAAGAGACCCAGTACTTC | CASSPDGLAAQETQYF
TRBJ2-2 | TRBV27 | 15 | TRBD1 | NA | TGTGCCAGCAGAACGGTAGGGGGCGGCACCGGGGAGCTGTTTTTT | CASRTVGGGTGELFF
TRBJ2-7 | TRBV5-1 | 14 | TRBD1 | NA | TGCGCCAGCAGCTTACAGGGGAGCTCCTACGAGCAGTACTTC | CASSLQGSSYEQYF
TRBJ1-5 | TRBV19 | 14 | TRBD1 | NA | TGTGCCAGTACCAGCGGACAGGTAGGGCAGCCCCAGCATTTT | CASTSGQVGQPQHF
TRBJ2-1 | TRBV2 | 15 | NA | NA | TGTGCCAGCGCGAGTGACAGCAAGGGCGGTAATGAGCAGTTCTTC | CASASDSKGGNEQFF
TRBJ1-3 | TRBV30 | 13 | NA | few | TGTGCCTGGAGTGTTTCTCTTGGAAACACCATATATTTT | CAWSVSLGNTIYF
TRBJ1-2 | TRBV28 | 14 | TRBD1 | NA | TGTGCCAGCAGCCCTCGGACAGGGTTTAGTGGCTACACCTTC | CASSPRTGFSGYTF
TRBJ2-7 | TRBV5-6 | 13 | NA | NA | TGTGCCAGCAGCTTATGGCAGGCCTACGAGCAGTACTTC | CASSLWQAYEQYF
TRBJ1-1 | TRBV19 | 16 | TRBD1 | NA | TGTGCCAGTAGTCGCCCGGGACAGGGAGAGAACACTGAAGCTTTCTTT | CASSRPGQGENTEAFF
TRBJ1-6 | TRBV5-1 | 16 | NA | NA | TGCGCCAGCAGCTTGGGAATTTGGAGTAGCAATTCACCCCTCCACTTT | CASSLGIWSSNSPLHF
TRBJ2-3 | TRBV7-9 | 11 | NA | NA | TGTGCCAGCAGCCTAACAGATACGCAGTATTTT | CASSLTDTQYF
TRBJ2-2 | TRBV9 | 16 | TRBD2 | NA | TGTGCCAGCAGCCCCCAGGGACTAGCGGGAGTCGGGGAGCTGTTTTTT | CASSPQGLAGVGELFF
TRBJ2-5 | TRBV6-5 | 15 | TRBD2 | NA | TGTGCCAGCAGCCCCGGACTAGCGGTGGTGGAGACCCAGTACTTC | CASSPGLAVVETQYF
TRBJ2-7 | TRBV19 | 15 | TRBD2 | NA | TGTGCCAGTCGATCCATGGTAGCGGGACCGAACGAGCAGTACTTC | CASRSMVAGPNEQYF
TRBJ2-3 | TRBV11-3 | 13 | NA | NA | TGTGCCAGCAGCTGGGACAACACAGATACGCAGTATTTT | CASSWDNTDTQYF
TRBJ2-1 | TRBV7-7 | 19 | NA | NA | TGTGCCAGCAGCTTGTTTTTTACTAGTGGGGACAGCGGGCGGAGTGAGCAGTTCTTC | CASSLFFTSGDSGRSEQFF
TRBJ1-2 | TRBV5-6 | 14 | TRBD1 | NA | TGTGTCAGCAGCGTGGGACAGGGCAACTATGGCTACACCTTC | CVSSVGQGNYGYTF
TRBJ1-4 | TRBV6-5 | 14 | NA | NA | TGTGCCAGCAGTTACGATCCGGGCCGGGGAAAACTGTTTTTT | CASSYDPGRGKLFF
TRBJ2-7 | TRBV5-4 | 15 | TRBD2 | NA | TGTGCCAGCAGCGGCGGGGGTACTACCTCCTACGAGCAGTACTTC | CASSGGGTTSYEQYF
TRBJ2-7 | TRBV5-1 | 15 | NA | NA | TGCGCCAGCAGCTTGGAAGGGGTGATTTGGGACGAGCAGTACTTC | CASSLEGVIWDEQYF
TRBJ2-5 | TRBV7-9 | 14 | TRBD1 | NA | TGTGCCAGCAGCTTATTAGGACAGGTGGAGACCCAGTACTTC | CASSLLGQVETQYF
TRBJ1-1 | TRBV2 | 13 | NA | NA | TGTGCCAGCCCCGACAGGAAGAACACTGAAGCTTTCTTT | CASPDRKNTEAFF
TRBJ1-2 | TRBV6-5 | 15 | NA | NA | TGTGCCAGCAGTGTAGTGCAGGGTTCTAACTATGGCTACACCTTC | CASSVVQGSNYGYTF
TRBJ1-6 | TRBV7-2 | 12 | NA | few | TGTGCCAGCAGGGGGGGTAATTCACCCCTCCACTTT | CASRGGNSPLHF
TRBJ1-4 | TRBV10-3 | 13 | NA | NA | TGTGCCATCAGTGAGCCCCTTAATGAAAAACTGTTTTTT | CAISEPLNEKLFF
TRBJ2-7 | TRBV27 | 16 | NA | NA | TGTGCCAGCAGTCCGACCCCCTGGGACTTCTCCTACGAGCAGTACTTC | CASSPTPWDFSYEQYF
TRBJ2-2 | TRBV29-1 | 15 | NA | NA | TGCAGCGTCAGAACGCGGGGTCGGGGCACCGGGGAGCTGTTTTTT | CSVRTRGRGTGELFF
TRBJ1-1 | TRBV29-1 | 14 | TRBD1 | few | TGCAGCGTTGAAACGTACAGGGGAAACACTGAAGCTTTCTTT | CSVETYRGNTEAFF
TRBJ2-1 | TRBV11-3 | 16 | TRBD2 | NA | TGTGCCAGCAGCTTAGCTAGCGGGGGGGCCTACAATGAGCAGTTCTTC | CASSLASGGAYNEQFF
TRBJ1-1 | TRBV5-6 | 15 | NA | NA | TGTGCCAGCAGCTTGTTTCCAAGATTCCTGCGATTAGCTTTCTTT | CASSLFPRFLRLAFF
TRBJ1-2 | TRBV10-3 | 16 | TRBD1 | few | TGTGCCATCAGTGAGTCAAACAGGGGGTTTCACTATGGCTACACCTTC | CAISESNRGFHYGYTF
TRBJ2-1 | TRBV25-1 | 17 | TRBD2 | NA | TGTGCCAGCAGTGATCCCTCTAGCGGGACTTCCTACAATGAGCAGTTCTTC | CASSDPSSGTSYNEQFF
TRBJ1-2 | TRBV7-2 | 13 | TRBD1 | NA | TGTGCCAGCAGGGACAGGGGGGACTATGGCTACACCTTC | CASRDRGDYGYTF
TRBJ2-7 | TRBV27 | 14 | NA | NA | TGTGCCAGCAGTTTATACGACGGGGCCTACGAGCAGTACTTC | CASSLYDGAYEQYF
TRBJ1-6 | TRBV6-1 | 17 | NA | NA | TGTGCCAGCAGTGAAATACCCCCGGGACAACATAATTCACCCCTCCACTTT | CASSEIPPGQHNSPLHF
TRBJ1-2 | TRBV19 | 15 | NA | once | TGTGCCAGTAGTAGAATCGACAGTCCTAACTATGGCTACACCTTC | CASSRIDSPNYGYTF
TRBJ2-2 | TRBV15 | 15 | NA | NA | TGTGCCACCAGACGGACAGTGGCGAACACCGGGGAGCTGTTTTTT | CATRRTVANTGELFF
TRBJ2-3 | TRBV5-4 | 15 | NA | NA | TGTGCCAGCAGCTTGTCCGGTTCTAGCACAGATACGCAGTATTTT | CASSLSGSSTDTQYF
TRBJ2-5 | TRBV14 | 15 | TRBD1 | NA | TGTGCCAGCAGCCTGCGGACAGGAGCACAAGAGACCCAGTACTTC | CASSLRTGAQETQYF
TRBJ2-5 | TRBV15 | 13 | NA | NA | TGTGCCACCAGAGAGACAGTCCAAGAGACCCAGTACTTC | CATRETVQETQYF
TRBJ2-5 | TRBV29-1 | 14 | NA | NA | TGCAGCGTTGAAAACCGGGTTGTTTCCGAGACCCAGTACTTC | CSVENRVVSETQYF
TRBJ1-1 | TRBV5-6 | 13 | NA | NA | TGTGCCAGCAGCTTGGTTTCCACTAATGAAGCTTTCTTT | CASSLVSTNEAFF
TRBJ1-2 | TRBV2 | 14 | TRBD1 | NA | TGTGCCAGCGGTGGACAGGCCTTCTCCTATGGCTACACCTTC | CASGGQAFSYGYTF
TRBJ2-5 | TRBV5-1 | 14 | NA | NA | TGCGCCAGCAGGTCCACCGGGTTTCAAGAGACCCAGTACTTC | CASRSTGFQETQYF
TRBJ2-7 | TRBV7-9 | 16 | TRBD1 | NA | TGTGCCAGCAGCTTAGGCGGGGCAGGGGGCCTATACGAGCAGTACTTC | CASSLGGAGGLYEQYF
TRBJ1-2 | TRBV25-1 | 16 | TRBD1 | NA | TGTGCCAGCAGTGACCAAGGACAGGGACGGGGCTATGGCTACACCTTC | CASSDQGQGRGYGYTF
TRBJ2-2 | TRBV19 | 14 | NA | NA | TGTGCCAGTAGTATGACAGGGAACACCGGGGAGCTGTTTTTT | CASSMTGNTGELFF
TRBJ2-1 | TRBV27 | 16 | TRBD2 | NA | TGTGCCAGCAGTTCCCGAGACGGGGGGGCCTACAATGAGCAGTTCTTC | CASSSRDGGAYNEQFF
TRBJ2-3 | TRBV7-8 | 16 | NA | NA | TGTGCCAGCAGCCTAGGGGTCTGGGGGCGGGCAGATACGCAGTATTTT | CASSLGVWGRADTQYF
TRBJ2-2 | TRBV5-6 | 17 | TRBD2 | NA | TGTGCCAGCAGCTTGACTACTAGCGGGAGGCTTGGCGGGGAGCTGTTTTTT | CASSLTTSGRLGGELFF
TRBJ2-1 | TRBV5-1 | 16 | NA | NA | TGCGCCAGCAGCTTGAACAGGGTCCTCCCCTACAATGAGCAGTTCTTC | CASSLNRVLPYNEQFF